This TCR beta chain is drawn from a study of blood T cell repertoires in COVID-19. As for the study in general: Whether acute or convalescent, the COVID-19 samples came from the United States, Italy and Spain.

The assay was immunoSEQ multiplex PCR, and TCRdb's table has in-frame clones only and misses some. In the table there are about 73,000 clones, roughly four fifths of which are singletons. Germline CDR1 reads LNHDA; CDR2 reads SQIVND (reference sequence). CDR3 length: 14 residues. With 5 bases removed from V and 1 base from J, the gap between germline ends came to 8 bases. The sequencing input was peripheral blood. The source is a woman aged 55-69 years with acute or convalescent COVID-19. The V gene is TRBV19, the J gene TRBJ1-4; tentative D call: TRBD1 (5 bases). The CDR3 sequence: CASSDGGTNEKLFF. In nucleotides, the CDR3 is TGTGCCAGTAGTGACGGGGGAACTAATGAAAAACTGTTTTTT.